The rows below give T cell receptor beta chains drawn from one sample of a study of T cells after yellow fever vaccination. TCRdb independently ran MiXCR on the 5' RACE reads; one entry per CDR3 protein. Among about 240,000 distinct CDR3 sequences listed, less than 9% were seen once. Sequencing was performed on CD4+ T cells sorted from PBMCs, taken 15 days after the yellow fever booster vaccination. The receptors originated from a young man who received the YFV17D yellow fever vaccine. The CDR3 runs from the conserved cysteine through the conserved F or W. The D gene is left open where the match is weak. A row's size may be missing; if present it is once, few, many or a size class.

.	few	TRBV29-1	TRBJ1-1	CSVRQVLNTEAFF	TGCAGCGTTCGTCAGGTCTTGAACACTGAAGCTTTCTTT
.	few	TRBV5-6	TRBJ2-5	CASSSTLLRRDTSDVETQYF	TGTGCCAGCAGCTCGACCCTGCTTCGGCGGGACACCTCGGACGTGGAGACCCAGTACTTC
TRBD2	few	TRBV11-2	TRBJ2-2	CASIRGGSANTGELFF	TGTGCCAGCATCCGGGGGGGAAGTGCGAACACCGGGGAGCTGTTTTTT
.	few	TRBV4-2	TRBJ2-6	CASSQGGGASGANVLTF	TGTGCCAGCAGCCAAGGGGGCGGGGCCTCTGGGGCCAACGTCCTGACTTTC
.	few	TRBV6-5	TRBJ2-1	CASSTRRSGSWREQFF	TGTGCCAGCAGTACGCGACGTAGCGGCAGTTGGCGTGAGCAGTTCTTC
.	.	TRBV11-2	TRBJ1-6	CASSLRLRSPLHF	TGTGCCAGCAGCTTACGACTCCGATCACCCCTCCACTTT
.	.	TRBV7-2	TRBJ2-1	CASSSTYSSYNEQFF	TGTGCCAGCAGCTCTACTTATAGTTCCTACAATGAGCAGTTCTTC
.	few	TRBV28	TRBJ2-7	CASSTGTPQFAF	TGTGCCAGTTCCACCGGGACTCCCCAGTTTGCCTTC
TRBD2	few	TRBV7-9	TRBJ2-7	CASGLLAGGPEEQYF	TGTGCCAGCGGTCTATTAGCGGGAGGGCCGGAGGAGCAGTACTTC
.	many	TRBV5-1	TRBJ2-3	CASESSPSSTDTQYF	TGCGCCAGCGAGTCCTCCCCCTCTAGCACAGATACGCAGTATTTT
.	.	TRBV20-1	TRBJ2-1	CSARGSPNEQFF	TGCAGTGCTAGGGGCAGCCCCAATGAGCAGTTCTTC
TRBD1	many	TRBV12-3/TRBV12-4	TRBJ2-3	CASTWGTGGTDTQYF	TGTGCCAGCACCTGGGGGACAGGGGGCACAGATACGCAGTATTTT
TRBD1	.	TRBV20-1	TRBJ2-7	CSARAGGSGEQYF	TGCAGTGCTAGAGCAGGGGGCTCGGGCGAGCAGTACTTC
TRBD2	few	TRBV7-3	TRBJ2-3	CASSLNSAGVGGDTQYF	TGTGCCAGCAGCTTAAATTCGGCGGGAGTTGGAGGAGATACGCAGTATTTT
.	many	TRBV21-1	TRBJ2-3	CASSPYHTQYF	TGTGCCAGCAGCCCCTACCATACGCAGTATTTT
TRBD2	.	TRBV12-3/TRBV12-4	TRBJ2-1	CTCMGILAERGWSYNEQFF	TGTACCTGCATGGGTATTCTAGCGGAGCGTGGTTGGTCCTACAATGAGCAGTTCTTC
TRBD2	few	TRBV12-3/TRBV12-4	TRBJ2-7	CASRPGTSGSKGEQYF	TGTGCCAGCAGACCCGGGACTAGCGGGAGTAAGGGCGAGCAGTACTTC
.	many	TRBV20-1	TRBJ1-3	CSARPGQSSGNTIYF	TGCAGTGCTAGACCGGGACAAAGCTCTGGAAACACCATATATTTT
.	many	TRBV12-3/TRBV12-4	TRBJ1-5	CASSFAYGNQPQHF	TGTGCCAGCAGTTTTGCGTACGGTAATCAGCCCCAGCATTTT
.	few	TRBV29-1	TRBJ2-3	CSVETATLTDTQYF	TGCAGCGTTGAAACCGCCACTCTAACAGATACGCAGTATTTT
.	many	TRBV10-3	TRBJ2-3	CAIGSPQYF	TGTGCCATCGGCAGTCCGCAGTATTTT
.	.	TRBV10-3	TRBJ1-5	CAISESGHATQPQHF	TGTGCCATCAGTGAGTCGGGACATGCCACCCAGCCCCAGCATTTT
TRBD1	.	TRBV7-9	TRBJ2-1	CASSFREQGQGNEQFF	TGTGCCAGCAGCTTTAGAGAACAGGGGCAGGGGAATGAGCAGTTCTTC
.	.	TRBV18	TRBJ1-1	CASSPQTSNTEAFF	TGTGCCAGCTCCCCACAGACTTCGAACACTGAAGCTTTCTTT
TRBD2	few	TRBV9	TRBJ2-1	CASSVEGLAGNNEQFF	TGTGCCAGCAGCGTAGAAGGACTAGCGGGTAACAATGAGCAGTTCTTC
.	few	TRBV11-2	TRBJ1-4	CASSLEAGYGEKLFF	TGTGCCAGCAGCTTAGAGGCTGGGTATGGTGAAAAACTGTTTTTT
.	many	TRBV5-1	TRBJ2-1	CASSLVATPRYNEQFF	TGCGCCAGCAGCTTGGTCGCTACCCCGCGGTACAATGAGCAGTTCTTC
.	once	TRBV5-1	TRBJ2-1	CTSSLSGSNEQFF	TGCACCAGCAGCTTGTCAGGGTCCAATGAGCAGTTCTTC
.	.	TRBV20-1	TRBJ2-4	CSARAGELAKNIQYF	TGCAGTGCTAGAGCAGGGGAACTAGCCAAAAACATTCAGTACTTC
.	.	TRBV14	TRBJ2-7	CASSHRRGGSYEQYF	TGTGCCAGCAGCCATAGGAGAGGGGGCTCCTACGAGCAGTACTTC
.	.	TRBV29-1	TRBJ2-5	CSVASGYQETQYF	TGCAGCGTTGCTTCCGGGTACCAAGAGACCCAGTACTTC
.	few	TRBV3-1	TRBJ1-4	CASSLKGEKLFF	TGTGCCAGCAGCTTAAAGGGTGAAAAACTGTTTTTT
.	few	TRBV5-5	TRBJ1-6	CASSLGGVADSPLHF	TGTGCCAGCAGCCTCGGGGGCGTCGCGGATTCACCCCTCCACTTT
TRBD2	.	TRBV15	TRBJ2-1	CATSRAVSGVEQFF	TGTGCCACCAGCAGAGCCGTTAGCGGGGTTGAGCAGTTCTTC
.	many	TRBV19	TRBJ2-2	CASKQGWPGELFF	TGTGCCAGCAAACAGGGTTGGCCCGGGGAGCTGTTTTTT
.	few	TRBV20-1	TRBJ2-7	CSARLGNEQYF	TGCAGTGCTAGACTAGGAAACGAGCAGTACTTC
TRBD2	many	TRBV5-1	TRBJ2-7	CASRLTSGSLYEQYF	TGCGCCAGCAGGTTGACTAGCGGGAGCCTCTACGAGCAGTACTTC
TRBD1	few	TRBV5-4	TRBJ2-3	CASSLFLGTGSADTQYF	TGTGCCAGCAGCTTGTTCCTCGGGACAGGGTCGGCAGATACGCAGTATTTT
TRBD2	many	TRBV7-3	TRBJ2-3	CASSLLGVSGRPGGTDTQYF	TGTGCCAGCAGCTTACTAGGGGTTAGCGGGAGGCCCGGGGGCACAGATACGCAGTATTTT
TRBD1	few	TRBV18	TRBJ1-5	CASSPQRTGNGEPQHF	TGTGCCAGCTCACCCCAAAGGACAGGGAATGGTGAGCCCCAGCATTTT
.	few	TRBV7-2	TRBJ2-2	CASSTDFGELFF	TGTGCCAGCAGCACCGACTTCGGGGAGCTGTTTTTT
.	.	TRBV6-5	TRBJ2-7	CASSYSGPSYEQYF	TGTGCCAGCAGTTACTCGGGCCCTTCCTACGAGCAGTACTTC
TRBD1	few	TRBV30	TRBJ2-7	CAWSVGQGASEQYF	TGTGCCTGGAGTGTAGGACAGGGGGCCTCCGAGCAGTACTTC
TRBD2	few	TRBV20-1	TRBJ2-1	CSAPATSGPNNEQFF	TGCAGTGCTCCTGCGACTAGCGGGCCTAACAATGAGCAGTTCTTC
.	.	TRBV7-8	TRBJ2-5	CASTFRGVEETQYF	TGTGCCAGCACCTTCCGGGGCGTGGAAGAGACCCAGTACTTC
.	.	TRBV4-1	TRBJ1-3	CASSPRFLSGNTIYF	TGCGCCAGCAGCCCGCGATTCCTCTCTGGAAACACCATATATTTT
TRBD2	many	TRBV6-5	TRBJ2-1	CASSYRTSPSAYNEQFF	TGTGCCAGCAGTTACCGGACTAGCCCTAGCGCCTACAATGAGCAGTTCTTC
.	.	TRBV28	TRBJ2-2	CASIRNTHTGELFF	TGTGCCAGCATCCGGAATACTCACACCGGGGAGCTGTTTTTT
.	many	TRBV10-3	TRBJ2-7	CAISVQGYEQYF	TGTGCCATCAGTGTACAGGGCTACGAGCAGTACTTC
.	many	TRBV10-3	TRBJ2-3	CAISYSGTSTDTQYF	TGTGCCATCAGTTATAGCGGAACCAGCACAGATACGCAGTATTTT
TRBD2	many	TRBV20-1	TRBJ2-1	CSASPSQGGRSNEQFF	TGCAGTGCTAGCCCCAGTCAGGGCGGGAGAAGCAATGAGCAGTTCTTC